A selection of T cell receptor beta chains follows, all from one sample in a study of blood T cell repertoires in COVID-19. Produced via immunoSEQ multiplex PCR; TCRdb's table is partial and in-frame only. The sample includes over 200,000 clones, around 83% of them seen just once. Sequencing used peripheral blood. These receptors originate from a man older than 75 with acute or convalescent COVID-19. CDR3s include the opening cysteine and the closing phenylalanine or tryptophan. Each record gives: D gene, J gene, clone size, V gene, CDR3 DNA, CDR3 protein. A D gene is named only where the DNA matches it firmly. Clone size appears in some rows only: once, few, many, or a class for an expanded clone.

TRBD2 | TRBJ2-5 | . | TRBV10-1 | TGCGCCAGCGGCACCGGGACTAGCACGGAGACCCAGTACTTC | CASGTGTSTETQYF
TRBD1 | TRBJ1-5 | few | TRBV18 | TGTGCCAGCTCACTAACAGGGGGTGATCAGCCCCAGCATTTT | CASSLTGGDQPQHF
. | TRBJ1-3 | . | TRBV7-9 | TGTGCCAGCAGCTTAGGAGACTCTGGAAACACCATATATTTT | CASSLGDSGNTIYF
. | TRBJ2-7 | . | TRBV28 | TGTGCCAGCACCCCCCAGGGAAGGGCCTACGAGCAGTACTTC | CASTPQGRAYEQYF
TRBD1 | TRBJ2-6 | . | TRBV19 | TGTGCCACTACCAGGGGGCCCTACTCTGGGGCCAACGTCCTGACTTTC | CATTRGPYSGANVLTF
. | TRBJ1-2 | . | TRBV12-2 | TGTGCAAGTCGCCCGCCGAGGGCTGGTAATGGCTACACCTTC | CASRPPRAGNGYTF
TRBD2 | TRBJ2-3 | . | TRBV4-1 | TGCGCCAGCAGCCTAAACTTCCGGGACTATAAAAGCACAGATACGCAGTATTTT | CASSLNFRDYKSTDTQYF
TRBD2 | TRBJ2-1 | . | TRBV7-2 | TGTGCCAGCAGCTTGGGACTAGCGGGAGAGCAGTTCTTC | CASSLGLAGEQFF
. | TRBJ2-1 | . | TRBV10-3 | TGTGCCATCAGTGGACTAACCAATGAGCAGTTCTTC | CAISGLTNEQFF
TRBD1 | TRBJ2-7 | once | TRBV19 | TGTGCCAGTAGTGACGCGGCAGGGGGCTCCTACGAGCAGTACTTC | CASSDAAGGSYEQYF
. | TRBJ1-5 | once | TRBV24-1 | TGTGCCACCAGTGATTTTAGGGGATCGAGGCCCCAGCATTTT | CATSDFRGSRPQHF
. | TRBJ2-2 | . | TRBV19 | TGTGCCAGTGCGGGACTCCCTAGTACGGGGGAGCTGTTTTTT | CASAGLPSTGELFF
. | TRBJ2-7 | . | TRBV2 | TGTGCCAGCAGTGAAGTGACAGCCTACGAGCAGTACTTC | CASSEVTAYEQYF
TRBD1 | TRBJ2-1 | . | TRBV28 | TGTGCCAGCAGCCCCGCCCAGGGGGCGAAGTTCTTC | CASSPAQGAKFF